Presented here are 6 T cell receptor beta chains from one specimen sequenced in a study of blood T cell repertoires in COVID-19. Assay used: immunoSEQ multiplex PCR; TCRdb lists only in-frame clones, some missing. This sample has around 170,000 clones, with about four fifths found just once. Specimen: peripheral blood. All receptors come from a woman in her 70s with COVID-19, enrolled during active disease.

The CDR3 protein is CASSKSAVGPAGPAKNTEAFF. As DNA, the CDR3 is TGTGCCAGCAGCAAAAGTGCTGTTGGGCCGGCGGGCCCAGCGAAGAACACTGAAGCTTTCTTT. The J gene is TRBJ1-1, the V gene TRBV21-1. TRBV21-1 counts as a pseudogene. The CDR3 is 21 amino acids.

This chain connects TRBV4-2 to TRBJ2-5; the D gene is possibly TRBD2 (5 bases). V dropped 4 bases and J dropped 4 bases, with 13 bases sitting between them. In germline, CDR1 is LGHNA, CDR2 YNFKEQ. The CDR3 is 14 amino acids. CDR3 DNA: TGTGCCAGCAGCCTACCGAGGGCCGGAGAGACCCAGTACTTC. Amino acid sequence: CASSLPRAGETQYF.

This clone was seen a single time. The J gene is TRBJ2-1, the V gene TRBV9, with 7 bases aligning to TRBD2. Germline-derived CDR1 and CDR2 are SGDLS and YYNGEE. This CDR3 is 14 amino acids long. J gave up 4 bases and V 0 bases, and 1 base lay outside the gene matches. CDR3 amino acids: CASSVGAGYNEQFF. The CDR3 nucleotides are TGTGCCAGCAGCGTAGGAGCGGGATACAATGAGCAGTTCTTC. Complete variable domain (other parts from reference TRBV9 and TRBJ2-1): DSGVTQTPKHLITATGQRVTLRCSPRSGDLSVYWYQQSLDQGLQFLIQYYNGEERAKGNILERFSAQQFPDLHSELNLSSLELGDSALYFCASSVGAGYNEQFFGPGTRLTVL.

The CDR3 DNA reads TGTGCCAGCAGCTTAGGGGCCTATAGCAATCAGCCCCAGCATTTT. Encoded protein: CASSLGAYSNQPQHF. J is TRBJ1-5 and V is TRBV7-2; D uncertain. Germline assignment: CDR1 SGHTA and CDR2 FQGNSA. CDR3 length: 15 amino acids. Trimming took off 1 base at V and 0 bases at J, with 7 bases between the two ends.

The chain links TRBV29-1 to TRBJ2-7; possibly TRBD2 for D (5 bases). The V gene's germline CDR1 is SQVTM and CDR2 ANQGSEA. Trimming left V 6 bases short and J 5 bases short, with 26 bases between. This CDR3 has 16 amino acids. This CDR3 is CSVRGGYSAGDDEQYF. In DNA form, the CDR3 reads TGCAGCGTCCGCGGAGGCTACTCTGCTGGAGACGACGAGCAGTACTTC.

J is TRBJ2-1 and V is TRBV19, with TRBD2 matching 14 bases. This CDR3 is built from 19 residues. Germline assignment: CDR1 LNHDA and CDR2 SQIVND (reference sequence). The V gene end was trimmed by 4 bases and the J gene end by 6 bases; junction bases not matched to a gene: 14. The CDR3 loop reads CASSTHAGTSGRGFNEQFF. CDR3 DNA: TGTGCCAGTAGTACCCATGCCGGGACTAGCGGGAGAGGGTTCAATGAGCAGTTCTTC.